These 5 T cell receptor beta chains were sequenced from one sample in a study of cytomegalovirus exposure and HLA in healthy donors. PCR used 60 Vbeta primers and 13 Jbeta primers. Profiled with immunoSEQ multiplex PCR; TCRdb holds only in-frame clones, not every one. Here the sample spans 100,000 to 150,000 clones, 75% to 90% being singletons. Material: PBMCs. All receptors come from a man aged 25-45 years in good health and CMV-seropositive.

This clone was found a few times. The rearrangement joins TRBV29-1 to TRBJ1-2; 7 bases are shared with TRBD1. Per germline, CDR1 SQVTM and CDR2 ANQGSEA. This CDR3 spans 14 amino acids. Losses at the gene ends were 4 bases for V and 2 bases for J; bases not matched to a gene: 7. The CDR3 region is CSVGPQGENYGYTF. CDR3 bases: TGCAGCGTTGGACCCCAGGGGGAGAACTATGGCTACACCTTC.

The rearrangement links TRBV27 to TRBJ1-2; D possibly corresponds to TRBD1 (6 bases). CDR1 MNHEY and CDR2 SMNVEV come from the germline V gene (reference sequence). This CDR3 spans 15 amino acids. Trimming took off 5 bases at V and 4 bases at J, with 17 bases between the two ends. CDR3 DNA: TGTGCCAGCAGTCTCTCCAGGGGATCCGGCTATGGCTACACCTTC. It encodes CASSLSRGSGYGYTF.

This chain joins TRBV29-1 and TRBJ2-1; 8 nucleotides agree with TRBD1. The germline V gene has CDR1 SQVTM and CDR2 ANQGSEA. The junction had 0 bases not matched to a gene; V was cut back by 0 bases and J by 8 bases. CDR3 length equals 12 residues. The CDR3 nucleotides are TGCAGCGTTGAAGAGGACAGGGATGAGCAGTTCTTC. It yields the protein CSVEEDRDEQFF.

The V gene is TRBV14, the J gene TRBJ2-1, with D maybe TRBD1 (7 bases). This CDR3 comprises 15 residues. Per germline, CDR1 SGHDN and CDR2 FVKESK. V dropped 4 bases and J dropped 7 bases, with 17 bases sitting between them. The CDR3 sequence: CASSPWAGGLNEQFF. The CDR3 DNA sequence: TGTGCCAGCAGCCCGTGGGCAGGGGGGTTGAATGAGCAGTTCTTC.

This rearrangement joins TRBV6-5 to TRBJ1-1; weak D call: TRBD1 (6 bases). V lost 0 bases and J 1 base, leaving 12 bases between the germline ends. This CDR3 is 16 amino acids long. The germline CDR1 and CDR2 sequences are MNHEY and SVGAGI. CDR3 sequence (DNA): TGTGCCAGCAGTTACTCTCCCGGACAGTCGAACACTGAAGCTTTCTTT. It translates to CASSYSPGQSNTEAFF.